The 14 T cell receptor beta chains presented below share a single source sample, sequenced in a study of long-term antiretroviral therapy in people with HIV. At survey level, the immunoSEQ assay was run in its v3.0 version. The repertoire was sequenced with immunoSEQ multiplex PCR; TCRdb's copy has only in-frame clones and lacks some. The sample shows about 29,000 clones, approximately 80% of them seen only once. Sequenced material: unsorted PBMCs, taken 3 years after starting antiretroviral therapy. Source of these receptors: a man aged 40-49 years with HIV.

This clone was seen a handful of times. This sequence joins TRBV12-5 and TRBJ2-7; TRBD2 matches 7 bases. Germline-derived CDR1 and CDR2 are LGHNT and FRNRAP. V shed 2 bases, J shed 4 bases, and the junction held 11 bases outside the gene matches. The CDR3 totals 16 residues. The CDR3 loop reads CASGLPFRAGVYEQYF. CDR3 nucleotides: TGTGCTAGTGGTTTGCCATTTAGGGCGGGAGTTTACGAGCAGTACTTC.

The chain links TRBV5-5 to TRBJ2-1, with D perhaps matching TRBD1 (6 bases). CDR1 SGHKS and CDR2 YYEKEE come from the germline V gene (reference sequence). CDR3 length: 15 amino acids. The V end lost 4 bases, the J end lost 0 bases, and 11 bases lay between the germline ends. As DNA, the CDR3 is TGTGCCAGCAGCCCCTACAGGGTCTCCTACAATGAGCAGTTCTTC. Translation gives CASSPYRVSYNEQFF.

The chain carries TRBV7-9 and TRBJ1-2, with 11 nucleotides matching TRBD1. This CDR3 contains 16 residues. The germline V gene has CDR1 SEHNR and CDR2 FQNEAQ (reference sequence). The V gene end was trimmed by 5 bases and the J gene end by 3 bases; junction bases not matched to a gene: 8. DNA for the CDR3: TGTGCCAGCAGCCATCGGACAGGGGGCTTCTACTATGGCTACACCTTC. It is translated as CASSHRTGGFYYGYTF.

V and J are TRBV6-1 and TRBJ1-4; no definite D call. This CDR3 spans 14 amino acids. Germline V gene sequence: CDR1 MNHNS, CDR2 SASEGT. Trimming pared 6 bases from V and 6 bases from J, leaving 14 bases between. This CDR3 reads CASRRIGGDEKLFF. The DNA of the CDR3 is TGTGCCAGCAGGAGGATAGGCGGCGATGAAAAACTGTTTTTT.

The chain couples TRBV5-1 to TRBJ2-7; no definite D call. There are 12 residues in the CDR3. Per the germline V gene, CDR1 is SGHRS and CDR2 is YFSETQ. V dropped 7 bases and J dropped 5 bases, with 13 bases sitting between them. As DNA, the CDR3 is TGCGCCAGCGCGGACGGCCGTCACGAGCAGTACTTC. Translation gives CASADGRHEQYF. The full variable domain, in which reference TRBV5-1 and TRBJ2-7 provide the parts outside the CDR3, is KAGVTQTPRYLIKTRGQQVTLSCSPISGHRSVSWYQQTPGQGLQFLFEYFSETQRNKGNFPGRFSGRQFSNSRSEMNVSTLELGDSALYLCASADGRHEQYFGPGTRLTVT.

J is TRBJ1-4 and V is TRBV7-8; 7 nucleotides match TRBD1. J was trimmed by 7 bases and V by 1 base; bases with no gene match: 6. CDR1 SGHVS and CDR2 FQNEAQ come from the germline V gene. The CDR3 covers 15 residues. The CDR3 spells CASSLVKGAREKLFF. CDR3 in DNA: TGTGCCAGCAGCTTAGTCAAGGGGGCGCGTGAAAAACTGTTTTTT.

The CDR3 DNA is TGTGCCAGCAGACCCCCCGGGACAGGGCAGGACTACGAGCAGTACTTC. It specifies CASRPPGTGQDYEQYF. This sequence joins TRBV28 and TRBJ2-7; 9 bases are a match to TRBD1. J lost 3 bases, V lost 6 bases, and 12 bases had no gene match. This CDR3 contains 16 residues. Per germline, CDR1 MDHEN and CDR2 SYDVKM.

The V call is TRBV7-3, the J call TRBJ1-1; D call uncertain. Trimming shortened V by 3 bases and J by 1 base, and 6 bases separated the two germline ends. The CDR3 contains 13 residues. Per the germline V gene, CDR1 is SGHTA and CDR2 is FQGTGA. Written as DNA, the CDR3 is TGTGCCAGCAGCTTGTATCAGAACACTGAAGCTTTCTTT. Translated: CASSLYQNTEAFF.

The gene calls are TRBV25-1 and TRBJ2-3, with a possible D match to TRBD2 (5 bases). The germline V gene has CDR1 MGHDK and CDR2 SYGVNS. Trimming left V 6 bases short and J 6 bases short, with 10 bases between. This CDR3 comprises 12 residues. The CDR3 bases are TGTGCCAGCAGGAGGGCCCAGGATACGCAGTATTTT. Translating it yields CASRRAQDTQYF.

The CDR3 protein is CASSPGTGASNEQFF. DNA for the CDR3: TGTGCCAGCAGCCCCGGGACAGGGGCGTCCAATGAGCAGTTCTTC. The V and J genes are TRBV6-5 and TRBJ2-1; TRBD1 matches 10 bases. The ends lost 6 bases at V and 6 bases at J; junction bases unmatched: 8. The CDR3 is made up of 15 amino acids. Germline V gene lookup returns CDR1 MNHEY and CDR2 SVGAGI.

The chain joins TRBV5-1 to TRBJ2-3, with D possibly matching TRBD2 (7 bases). The CDR3 loop spans 15 amino acids. Germline V gene data show CDR1 as SGHRS and CDR2 as YFSETQ. Trimming pared 4 bases from V and 5 bases from J, leaving 17 bases between. DNA of the CDR3: TGCGCCAGCAGCACGGGGGGCGAGTACATAGATACGCAGTATTTT. It yields the protein CASSTGGEYIDTQYF. Filled out from reference TRBV5-1 and TRBJ2-3, the complete variable domain reads KAGVTQTPRYLIKTRGQQVTLSCSPISGHRSVSWYQQTPGQGLQFLFEYFSETQRNKGNFPGRFSGRQFSNSRSEMNVSTLELGDSALYLCASSTGGEYIDTQYFGPGTRLTVL.

The DNA of the CDR3 is TGTGCCAGCAGTCCCCCTGGGGGGTTAGGTGGCTACACCTTC. Translation: CASSPPGGLGGYTF. The chain joins TRBV6-6 to TRBJ1-2; D perhaps matches TRBD1 (5 bases). The germline V gene has CDR1 MNHNY and CDR2 SVGAGI (reference sequence). V lost 5 bases, J lost 7 bases, and 17 bases lay in between. The CDR3 runs to 14 residues.

V usage is TRBV27 and J usage is TRBJ2-1; possibly TRBD1 or TRBD2 for D (6 bases each). The CDR3 runs 16 residues. V was cut by 4 bases and J by 0 bases, with 13 bases left in between. Looked up from germline, CDR1 is MNHEY and CDR2 is SMNVEV (reference sequence). CDR3 sequence: CASSYEGGSSYNEQFF. CDR3 nucleotide sequence: TGTGCCAGCAGTTACGAGGGGGGAAGCTCCTACAATGAGCAGTTCTTC.

The V call is TRBV19, the J call TRBJ2-7, with D perhaps TRBD2 (6 bases). Looked up from germline, CDR1 is LNHDA and CDR2 is SQIVND (reference sequence). The V end lost 8 bases, the J end lost 2 bases, and 16 bases lay between the germline ends. The CDR3 covers 14 residues. The CDR3 sequence: CASRDHGGTYEQYF. CDR3 nucleotides: TGTGCCAGTCGGGACCACGGGGGAACCTACGAGCAGTACTTC.